The 8 T cell receptor beta chains below come from one sample, sequenced in a study of T cell responses to AZD1222 COVID-19 vaccine. Assay used: immunoSEQ multiplex PCR; TCRdb lists only in-frame clones, some missing. The sample yields some 130,000 clones, around 90% seen once. This specimen was peripheral blood, taken on day 0 of AZD1222 vaccination. All receptors derive from an adult in good health.

The chain has TRBV6-5 and TRBJ2-1; a possible D gene is TRBD2 (5 bases). Deletions cut 6 bases from V and 7 bases from J, with 7 bases between. CDR1 and CDR2 from the germline V gene are MNHEY and SVGAGI. CDR3 length equals 11 residues. In DNA form, the CDR3 reads TGTGCCAGCAGCACTAGGAATGAGCAGTTCTTC. Translated, it gives CASSTRNEQFF.

This chain links TRBV3-1 (or the pseudogene TRBV3-2) with TRBJ1-5; D not certain. The CDR3 is made up of 17 amino acids. The germline V and J ends were trimmed by 3 bases and 1 base, with 16 bases remaining between them. Germline values: CDR1 LGHDT, CDR2 YNNKEL (reference sequence). The chain's CDR3 is CASSHSGGDWSNQPQHF. The DNA of the CDR3 is TGTGCCAGCAGCCATTCGGGCGGGGATTGGAGCAATCAGCCCCAGCATTTT.

The CDR3 bases are TGCGCCAGCAGCCAGCCTTTTCAATTTGCAACTAATGAAAAACTGTTTTTT. This codes for CASSQPFQFATNEKLFF. This chain connects TRBV4-1 to TRBJ1-4; D gene uncertain. Trimming removed 3 bases from V and 0 bases from J, with 14 bases in between. Germline assignment: CDR1 MGHRA and CDR2 YSYEKL. The CDR3 runs 17 residues.

The chain combines TRBV5-1 with TRBJ1-6; the D gene is possibly TRBD1 (5 bases). Germline loops: CDR1 SGHRS, CDR2 YFSETQ. V lost 1 base and J 10 bases, leaving 18 bases between the germline ends. The CDR3 has 16 amino acids. This chain's CDR3 is CASSLSSTGVDSPLHF. CDR3 bases: TGCGCCAGCAGCTTGTCCTCGACGGGGGTTGACTCACCCCTCCACTTT.

J is TRBJ1-5 and V is TRBV5-6; D not certain. The length of the CDR3 is 14 residues. Germline V gives CDR1 SGHDT, CDR2 YYEEEE. V gave up 4 bases and J gave up 5 bases, with 13 bases separating them. The CDR3, as DNA: TGTGCCAGCAGCCTCCGTCGGAAGGATCAGCCCCAGCATTTT. Amino acids: CASSLRRKDQPQHF.

V and J are TRBV5-6 and TRBJ1-4; D remains unclear. In germline, CDR1 is SGHDT, CDR2 YYEEEE. Trimming cost V 4 bases and J 12 bases, with 13 bases left between them. This CDR3 is built from 12 residues. As DNA, the CDR3 is TGTGCCAGCAGCCAACTAGGATCTCAACTGTTTTTT. It yields the protein CASSQLGSQLFF.

The V call is TRBV12-3 or TRBV12-4, the J call TRBJ1-1; TRBD1 might be the D (6 bases). This CDR3 comprises 13 residues. The V end lost 7 bases, the J end lost 4 bases, and 13 bases lay between the germline ends. Here the CDR3 reads CASKTDRSTEAFF. DNA of the CDR3: TGTGCCAGCAAGACCGACAGGAGCACTGAAGCTTTCTTT.

The chain carries TRBV4-1 and TRBJ2-3; 8 bases agree with TRBD2. The CDR3 contains 16 residues. Germline CDR1 reads MGHRA; CDR2 reads YSYEKL. J was trimmed by 4 bases and V by 4 bases; bases with no gene match: 10. In DNA form, the CDR3 reads TGCGCCAGCAGCCCTACTGGGCGGGGGGCCCCAGATACGCAGTATTTT. Translating it yields CASSPTGRGAPDTQYF.